The TCR beta chain under discussion was sequenced for a study of cytomegalovirus exposure and HLA in healthy donors. About the study: Early released data comprised around 80 million unique TCRs from HLA-typed donors.

Note on this clone: Antigen specificity is unknown.

PCR amplification relied on 60 Vbeta primers (plus 13 Jbeta primers). Repertoires were generated with immunoSEQ multiplex PCR, while TCRdb's copy carries only in-frame clones and drops some. The table counts 130,000 or so clones; more than 1.5% lies in the top ten. V shed 1 base and J 0 bases; nucleotides not matched to a gene: 5. The CDR3 totals 16 residues. CDR1 and CDR2 from the germline V gene are SEHNR and FQNEAQ (reference sequence). Findings and limits, study-wide: A missense DCLRE1C variant was associated with V- and J-gene trimming of TCR beta chains in a later analysis, and an independent cohort replicated the association.

This sequence originates from a middle-aged woman in good health and CMV-seropositive. The material sequenced was PBMCs. V and J are TRBV7-9 and TRBJ2-7; 8 positions match TRBD2. As DNA, the CDR3 is TGTGCCAGCAGCTTAGTTGTTAGCGGGAACTCCTACGAGCAGTACTTC. This gives the protein CASSLVVSGNSYEQYF.